Only one count was recorded for the clone carrying this TCR beta chain. Its antigen is still unknown. The assay was immunoSEQ multiplex PCR, and TCRdb's table has in-frame clones only and misses some. Here the sample spans 8,500 to 9,500 clones, 60% to 85% being singletons. This sample was taken from a study of immune cell composition in non-small cell lung cancer. Study in general: Most cases were lung adenocarcinoma or squamous cell carcinoma.

Regarding the study as a whole: Dominant in vivo tumour-associated clones were not shown to share tumour-reactive sequences. In adenocarcinoma, maximal tumour-associated clone frequency tracked TIL tumour reactivity.

From germline, CDR1 is SGDLS and CDR2 YYNGEE. The CDR3 spans 16 residues. Trimming took 3 bases from V and 10 from J; bases not matched to a gene: 14. Normal lung was taken at the farthest possible site, at least 3 cm from tumour. Template was genomic DNA from frozen, unsorted single-cell suspensions. The sequence was collected from a human donor with non-small cell lung cancer. The source material was non-adjacent lung tissue. The chain is built from TRBV9 and TRBJ1-1, with 11 bases that match TRBD1. The CDR3 DNA is TGTGCCAGCAGCGAGTTCTCCGTGGACAGGGGGCGGGGAGCTTTCTTT. As protein: CASSEFSVDRGRGAFF.